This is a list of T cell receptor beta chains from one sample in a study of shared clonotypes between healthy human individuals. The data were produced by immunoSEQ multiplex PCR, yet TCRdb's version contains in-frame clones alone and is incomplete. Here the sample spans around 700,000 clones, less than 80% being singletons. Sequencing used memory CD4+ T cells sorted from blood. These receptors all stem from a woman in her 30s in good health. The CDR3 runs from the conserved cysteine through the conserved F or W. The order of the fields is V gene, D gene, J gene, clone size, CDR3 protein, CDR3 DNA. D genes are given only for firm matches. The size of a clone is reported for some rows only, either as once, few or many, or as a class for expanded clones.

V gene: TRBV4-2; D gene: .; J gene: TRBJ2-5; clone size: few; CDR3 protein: CASSLTVGPRETQYF; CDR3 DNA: TGTGCCAGCAGCCTCACCGTCGGCCCTCGGGAGACCCAGTACTTC
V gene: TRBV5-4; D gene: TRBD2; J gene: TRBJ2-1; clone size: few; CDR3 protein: CATHSGGSSYNEQFF; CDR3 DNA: TGTGCCACCCATTCCGGGGGGAGCTCCTACAATGAGCAGTTCTTC
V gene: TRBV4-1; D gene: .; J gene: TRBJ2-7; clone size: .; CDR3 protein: CASSQTGLGEQYF; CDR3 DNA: TGCGCCAGCAGCCAGACGGGGCTCGGCGAGCAGTACTTC
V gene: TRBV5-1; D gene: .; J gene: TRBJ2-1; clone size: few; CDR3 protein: CASSLDRSSYNEQFF; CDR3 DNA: TGCGCCAGCAGCCTAGACCGTAGCTCCTACAATGAGCAGTTCTTC
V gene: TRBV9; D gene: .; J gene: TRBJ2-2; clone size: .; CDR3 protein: CASSVVDTGELFF; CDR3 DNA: TGTGCCAGCAGCGTAGTTGACACCGGGGAGCTGTTTTTT
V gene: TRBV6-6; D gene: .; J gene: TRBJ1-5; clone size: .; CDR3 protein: CASSYSKGEGNQPQHF; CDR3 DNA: TGTGCCAGCAGTTACTCGAAAGGGGAGGGCAATCAGCCCCAGCATTTT
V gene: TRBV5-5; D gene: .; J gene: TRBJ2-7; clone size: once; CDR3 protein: CASSPTQYEQYF; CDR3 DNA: TGTGCCAGCAGCCCGACCCAGTACGAGCAGTACTTC
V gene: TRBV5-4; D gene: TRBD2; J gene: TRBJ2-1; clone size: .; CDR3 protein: CASSLWSSGSNEQFF; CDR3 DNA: TGTGCCAGCAGCTTGTGGTCTAGCGGGAGTAATGAGCAGTTCTTC
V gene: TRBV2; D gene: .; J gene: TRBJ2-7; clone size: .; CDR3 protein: CASNDRTSPWGEQYF; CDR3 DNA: TGTGCCAGCAACGATCGGACGTCCCCATGGGGCGAGCAGTACTTC
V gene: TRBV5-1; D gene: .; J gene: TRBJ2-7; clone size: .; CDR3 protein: CASSLFDGNEQYF; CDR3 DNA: TGCGCCAGCAGCTTGTTCGATGGGAACGAGCAGTACTTC
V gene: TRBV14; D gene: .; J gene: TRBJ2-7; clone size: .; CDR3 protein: CASQELRGGEQYF; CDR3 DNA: TGTGCCAGCCAAGAATTGCGGGGCGGCGAGCAGTACTTC
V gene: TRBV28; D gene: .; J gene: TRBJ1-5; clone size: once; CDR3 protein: CASSFLSGANQPQHF; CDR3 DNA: TGTGCCAGCAGTTTTCTTTCAGGAGCTAATCAGCCCCAGCATTTT
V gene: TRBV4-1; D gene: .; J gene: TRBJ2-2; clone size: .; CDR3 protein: CASSYHGGTNTGELFF; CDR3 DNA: TGCGCCAGCAGCTATCACGGTGGGACGAACACCGGGGAGCTGTTTTTT
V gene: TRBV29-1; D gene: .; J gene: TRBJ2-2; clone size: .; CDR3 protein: CSVTGHRNTGELFF; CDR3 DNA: TGCAGCGTAACGGGACATCGGAACACCGGGGAGCTGTTTTTT
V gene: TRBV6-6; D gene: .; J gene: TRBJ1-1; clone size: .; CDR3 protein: CASSSYLLGGLTEAFF; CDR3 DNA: TGTGCCAGCAGTTCGTACCTCTTGGGGGGCCTCACTGAAGCTTTCTTT
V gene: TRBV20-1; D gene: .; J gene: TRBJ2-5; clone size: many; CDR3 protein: CSARMETQYF; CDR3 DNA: TGCAGTGCTAGGATGGAGACCCAGTACTTC
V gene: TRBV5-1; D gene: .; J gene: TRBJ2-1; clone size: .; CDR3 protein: CASSLVGSSSYNEQFF; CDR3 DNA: TGCGCCAGCAGCTTGGTAGGTAGTTCCTCCTACAATGAGCAGTTCTTC
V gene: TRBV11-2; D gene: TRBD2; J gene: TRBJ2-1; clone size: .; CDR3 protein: CASSPWSGRGNEQFF; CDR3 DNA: TGTGCCAGCAGCCCGTGGAGCGGGAGGGGGAATGAGCAGTTCTTC
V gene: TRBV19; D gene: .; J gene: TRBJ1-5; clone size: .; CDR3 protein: CATTPQQGRQPQHF; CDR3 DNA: TGTGCCACCACGCCCCAACAGGGACGTCAGCCCCAGCATTTT
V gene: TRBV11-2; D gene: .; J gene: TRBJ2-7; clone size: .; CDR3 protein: CASSLMGLLYEQYF; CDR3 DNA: TGTGCCAGCAGCTTAATGGGACTCCTCTACGAGCAGTACTTC
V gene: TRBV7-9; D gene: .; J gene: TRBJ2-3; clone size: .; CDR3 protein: CASSLPLGQTDTDTQYF; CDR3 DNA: TGTGCCAGCAGCTTGCCCTTAGGACAGACCGACACAGATACGCAGTATTTT
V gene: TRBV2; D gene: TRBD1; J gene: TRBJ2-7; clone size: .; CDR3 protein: CASSEGQGFNEQYF; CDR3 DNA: TGTGCCAGCAGTGAAGGACAGGGGTTCAACGAGCAGTACTTC
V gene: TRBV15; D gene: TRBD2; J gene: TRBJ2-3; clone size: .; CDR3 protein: CATSRDHPLAGVLYTQYF; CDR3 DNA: TGTGCCACCAGCAGAGATCACCCTCTAGCGGGAGTATTATATACGCAGTATTTT
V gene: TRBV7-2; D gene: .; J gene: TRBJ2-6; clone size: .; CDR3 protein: CASSLGGSGANVLTF; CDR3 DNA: TGTGCCAGCAGCTTAGGCGGCTCTGGGGCCAACGTCCTGACTTTC
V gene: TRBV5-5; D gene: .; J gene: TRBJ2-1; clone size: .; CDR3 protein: CASSLEGSTEQFF; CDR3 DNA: TGTGCCAGCAGCTTGGAGGGTTCCACTGAGCAGTTCTTC
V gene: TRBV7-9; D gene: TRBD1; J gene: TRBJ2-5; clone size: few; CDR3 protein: CASSLTGGGETQYF; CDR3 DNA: TGTGCCAGCAGCTTAACAGGGGGCGGAGAGACCCAGTACTTC
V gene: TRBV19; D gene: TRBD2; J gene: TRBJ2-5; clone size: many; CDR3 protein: CASSSLAGGGRETQYF; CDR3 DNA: TGTGCCAGTAGCTCACTAGCGGGAGGGGGCAGAGAGACCCAGTACTTC
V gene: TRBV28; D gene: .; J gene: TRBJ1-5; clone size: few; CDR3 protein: CASSFTHRVYQPQHF; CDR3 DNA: TGTGCCAGCAGTTTTACCCACAGGGTCTATCAGCCCCAGCATTTT
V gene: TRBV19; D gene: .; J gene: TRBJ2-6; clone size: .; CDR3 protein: CASSIPEANVLTF; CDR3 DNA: TGTGCCAGTAGTATTCCCGAAGCCAACGTCCTGACTTTC
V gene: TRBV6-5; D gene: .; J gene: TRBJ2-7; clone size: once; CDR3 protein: CASSYDDGSYEQYF; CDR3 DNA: TGTGCCAGCAGTTACGACGACGGTAGCTACGAGCAGTACTTC
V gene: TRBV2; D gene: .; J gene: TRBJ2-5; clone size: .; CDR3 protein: CASSEAEFTVEQETQYF; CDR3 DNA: TGTGCCAGCAGTGAAGCGGAATTTACCGTAGAACAAGAGACCCAGTACTTC
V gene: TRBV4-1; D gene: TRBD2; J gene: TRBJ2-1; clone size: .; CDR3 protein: CASSHLPGTSGTNEQFF; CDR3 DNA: TGCGCCAGCAGCCATCTGCCCGGGACTAGCGGGACCAATGAGCAGTTCTTC
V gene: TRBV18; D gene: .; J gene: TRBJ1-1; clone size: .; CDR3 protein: CASSYRSDTEAFF; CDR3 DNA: TGTGCCAGCTCATACAGGTCGGACACTGAAGCTTTCTTT
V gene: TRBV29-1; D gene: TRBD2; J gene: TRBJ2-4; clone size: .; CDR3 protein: CSVDRLSGSPGNIQYF; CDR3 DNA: TGCAGCGTTGATCGGCTTAGCGGGAGCCCGGGAAACATTCAGTACTTC
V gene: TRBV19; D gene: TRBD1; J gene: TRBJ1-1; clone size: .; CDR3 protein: CASSTGQGAGNTEAFF; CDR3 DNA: TGTGCCAGTAGTACCGGACAGGGGGCCGGGAACACTGAAGCTTTCTTT
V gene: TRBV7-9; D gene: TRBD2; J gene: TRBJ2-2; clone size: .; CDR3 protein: CASSLTPSGNTGELFF; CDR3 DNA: TGTGCCAGCAGCTTAACCCCTAGCGGGAACACCGGGGAGCTGTTTTTT
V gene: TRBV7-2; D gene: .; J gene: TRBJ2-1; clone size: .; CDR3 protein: CASSQRRGARNEQFF; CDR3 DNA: TGTGCCAGCAGCCAGAGGAGGGGTGCGCGCAATGAGCAGTTCTTC
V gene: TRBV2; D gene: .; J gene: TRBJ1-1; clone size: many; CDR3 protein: CASSEGQGFGEAFF; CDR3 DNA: TGTGCCAGCAGTGAAGGGCAGGGGTTCGGTGAAGCTTTCTTT
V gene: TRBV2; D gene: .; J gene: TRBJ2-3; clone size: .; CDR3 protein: CASSPSTDTQYF; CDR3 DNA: TGTGCCAGCAGTCCTAGTACAGATACGCAGTATTTT
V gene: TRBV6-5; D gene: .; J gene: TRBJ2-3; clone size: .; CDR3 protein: CASRALGSSTDTQYF; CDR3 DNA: TGTGCCAGCAGGGCCCTGGGCAGTAGCACAGATACGCAGTATTTT
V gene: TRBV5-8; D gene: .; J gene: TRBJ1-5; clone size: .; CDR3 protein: CASSLVDLNQPQHF; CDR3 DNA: TGTGCCAGCAGCTTGGTAGACCTCAATCAGCCCCAGCATTTT
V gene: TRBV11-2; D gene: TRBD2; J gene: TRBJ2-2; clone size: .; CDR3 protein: CASSSRPSGNNTGELFF; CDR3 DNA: TGTGCCAGCAGCTCCCGACCTAGCGGGAACAACACCGGGGAGCTGTTTTTT
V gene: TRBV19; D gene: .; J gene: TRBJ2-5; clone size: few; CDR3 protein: CASKSGGAGETQYF; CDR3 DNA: TGTGCCAGTAAATCCGGAGGGGCCGGGGAGACCCAGTACTTC
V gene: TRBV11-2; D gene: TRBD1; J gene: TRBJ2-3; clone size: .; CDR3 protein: CASSRRLGTGATDTQYF; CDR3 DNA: TGTGCCAGCAGCCGACGGCTGGGGACAGGGGCCACAGATACGCAGTATTTT
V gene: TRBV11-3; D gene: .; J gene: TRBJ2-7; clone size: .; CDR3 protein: CASSLDLRGSSYEQYF; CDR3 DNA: TGTGCCAGCAGCTTAGATCTGCGGGGAAGCTCCTACGAGCAGTACTTC
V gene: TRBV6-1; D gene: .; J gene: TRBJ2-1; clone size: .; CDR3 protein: CASKEERIRNEQFF; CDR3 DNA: TGTGCCAGCAAAGAAGAACGGATCCGCAATGAGCAGTTCTTC
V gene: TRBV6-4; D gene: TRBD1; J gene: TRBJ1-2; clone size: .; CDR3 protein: CASRPGQGEPRSGYTF; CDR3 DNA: TGTGCCAGCAGACCGGGACAGGGGGAGCCAAGGAGTGGCTACACCTTC
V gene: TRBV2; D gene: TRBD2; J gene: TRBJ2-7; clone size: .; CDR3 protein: CASSAGTSGRVYEQYF; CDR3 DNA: TGTGCCAGCAGTGCCGGGACTAGCGGGAGGGTCTACGAGCAGTACTTC
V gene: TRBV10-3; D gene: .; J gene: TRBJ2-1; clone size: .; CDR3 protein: CAISELFGSSAYNEQFF; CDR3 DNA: TGTGCCATCAGTGAGCTTTTTGGGAGTTCGGCCTACAATGAGCAGTTCTTC
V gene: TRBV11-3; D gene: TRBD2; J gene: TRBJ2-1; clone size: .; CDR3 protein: CASSLEGIAGDNEQFF; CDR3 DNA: TGTGCCAGCAGCCTCGAGGGGATAGCGGGAGACAATGAGCAGTTCTTC
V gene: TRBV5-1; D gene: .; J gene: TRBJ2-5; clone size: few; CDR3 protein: CASSLASSSEQATQYF; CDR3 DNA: TGCGCCAGCAGCTTAGCTAGCAGTTCAGAGCAGGCGACCCAGTACTTC
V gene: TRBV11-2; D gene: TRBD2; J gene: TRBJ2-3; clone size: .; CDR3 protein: CASSSLNLAGVGNTQYF; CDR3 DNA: TGTGCCAGCAGCTCCCTCAACTTAGCGGGAGTGGGGAATACGCAGTATTTT
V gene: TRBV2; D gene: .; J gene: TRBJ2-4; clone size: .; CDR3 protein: CASSEGDPSIQYF; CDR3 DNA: TGTGCCAGCAGTGAGGGGGACCCGTCCATTCAGTACTTC
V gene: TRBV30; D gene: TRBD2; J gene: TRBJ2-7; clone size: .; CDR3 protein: CAWSRREGYEQYF; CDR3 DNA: TGTGCCTGGAGCCGAAGGGAGGGCTACGAGCAGTACTTC
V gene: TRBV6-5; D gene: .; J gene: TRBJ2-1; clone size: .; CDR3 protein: CASKLSRAGSEFF; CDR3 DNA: TGTGCCAGCAAATTATCCCGAGCCGGGTCTGAGTTCTTC
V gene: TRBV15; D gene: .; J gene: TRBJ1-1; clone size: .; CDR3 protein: CATSRDRVRTEAFF; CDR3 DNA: TGTGCCACCAGCAGAGATAGGGTACGGACTGAAGCTTTCTTT
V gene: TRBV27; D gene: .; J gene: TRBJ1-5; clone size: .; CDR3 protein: CASRQYSNQPQHF; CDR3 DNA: TGTGCCAGCAGACAGTATAGCAATCAGCCCCAGCATTTT
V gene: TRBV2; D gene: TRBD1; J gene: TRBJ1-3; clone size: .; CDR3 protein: CASRGAGGRSGNTIYF; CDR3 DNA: TGTGCCAGCAGGGGAGCAGGGGGCCGCTCTGGAAACACCATATATTTT
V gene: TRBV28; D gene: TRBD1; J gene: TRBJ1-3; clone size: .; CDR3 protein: CASSFLTGGSGNTIYF; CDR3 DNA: TGTGCCAGCAGTTTCCTTACAGGGGGATCCGGAAACACCATATATTTT